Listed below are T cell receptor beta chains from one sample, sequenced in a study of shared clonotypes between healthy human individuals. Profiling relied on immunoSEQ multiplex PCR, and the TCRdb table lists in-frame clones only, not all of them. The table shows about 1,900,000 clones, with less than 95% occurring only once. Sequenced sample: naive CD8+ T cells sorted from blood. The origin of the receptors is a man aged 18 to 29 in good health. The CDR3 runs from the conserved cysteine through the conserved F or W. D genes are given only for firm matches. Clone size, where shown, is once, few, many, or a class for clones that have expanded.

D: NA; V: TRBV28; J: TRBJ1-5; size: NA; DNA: TGTGCCAGCAGCCAAAGGCTACTTCGTGGTACGTGGCAGCCCCAGCATTTT; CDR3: CASSQRLLRGTWQPQHF
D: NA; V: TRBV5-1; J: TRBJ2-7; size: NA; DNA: TGCGCCAGCAGTTTACATAGGACGTGGGACGAGCAGTACTTC; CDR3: CASSLHRTWDEQYF
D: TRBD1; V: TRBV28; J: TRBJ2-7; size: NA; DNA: TGTGCCAGCAGTTCCGCCTCCGGGACAGGCAAATCTGGGCAGTACTTC; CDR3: CASSSASGTGKSGQYF
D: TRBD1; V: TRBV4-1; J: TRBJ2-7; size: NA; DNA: TGCGCCAGCGAGATTTCCGGGACAGGAGCCTACGAGCAGTACTTC; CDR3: CASEISGTGAYEQYF
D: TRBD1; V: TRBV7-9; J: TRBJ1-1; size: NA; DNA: TGTGCCAGCAGCCATCAGGGGGGCACTGAAGCTTTCTTT; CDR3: CASSHQGGTEAFF
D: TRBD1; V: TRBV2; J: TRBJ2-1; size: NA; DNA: TGTGCCAGCCTCGCAGGGACAGGGGCTTTCAATGAGCAGTTCTTC; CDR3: CASLAGTGAFNEQFF
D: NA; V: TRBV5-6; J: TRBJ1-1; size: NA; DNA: TGTGCCAGCAGCTTGGCGACAAGGGGGAACACTGAAGCTTTCTTT; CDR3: CASSLATRGNTEAFF
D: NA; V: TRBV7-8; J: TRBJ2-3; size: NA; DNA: TGTGCCAGCGGGCCCGGGGGCTTCACAGATACGCAGTATTTT; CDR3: CASGPGGFTDTQYF
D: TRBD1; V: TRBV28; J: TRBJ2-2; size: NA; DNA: TGTGCCAGCCTGGACAGGGTCGTAACCGGGGAGCTGTTTTTT; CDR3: CASLDRVVTGELFF
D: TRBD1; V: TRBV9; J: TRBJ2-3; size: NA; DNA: TGTGCCAGCAGCTACGCCGGGACAGGCACAGATACGCAGTATTTT; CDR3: CASSYAGTGTDTQYF
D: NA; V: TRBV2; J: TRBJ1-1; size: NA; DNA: TGTGCCAGCAGACCGGGTCCGGCGAACACTGAAGCTTTCTTT; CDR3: CASRPGPANTEAFF
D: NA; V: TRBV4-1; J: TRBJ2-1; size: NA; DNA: TGCGCCAGCAGCCAAGAGGAAGGGGATCCGGGTGAGCAGTTCTTC; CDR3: CASSQEEGDPGEQFF
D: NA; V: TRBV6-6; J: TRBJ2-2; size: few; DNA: TGTGCCAGCGCTGACCCCGCCCGGGAGCTGTTTTTT; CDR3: CASADPARELFF
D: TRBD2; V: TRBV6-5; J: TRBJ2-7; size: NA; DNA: TGTGCCAGCAGTTTTAGCGGGGGCTCCTACGAGCAGTACTTC; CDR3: CASSFSGGSYEQYF
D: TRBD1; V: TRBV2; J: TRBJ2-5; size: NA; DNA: TGTGCCAGCCTTAAGACAGGGATGGAGACCCAGTACTTC; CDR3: CASLKTGMETQYF
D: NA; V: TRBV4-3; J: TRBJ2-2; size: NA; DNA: TGCGCCAGCAGCCGCCTGACAGGCGATACCGGGGAGCTGTTTTTT; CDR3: CASSRLTGDTGELFF
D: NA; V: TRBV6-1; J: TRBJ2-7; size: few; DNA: TGTGCCAGCAGTGAAGACAGAACCTACGAGCAGTACTTC; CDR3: CASSEDRTYEQYF
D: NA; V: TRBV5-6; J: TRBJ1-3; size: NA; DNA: TGTGCCAGCAGCTTGGCCAGTGGAAACACCATATATTTT; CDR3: CASSLASGNTIYF
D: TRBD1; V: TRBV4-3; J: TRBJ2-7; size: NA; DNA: TGCGCCAGCAGCCAAGGACGCAAGGGGGCAGGTCTATACGAGCAGTACTTC; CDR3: CASSQGRKGAGLYEQYF
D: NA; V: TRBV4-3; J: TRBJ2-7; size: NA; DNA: TGCGCCAGCAGCCAAGGTCGCCAGGGAACCTACGAGCAGTACTTC; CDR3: CASSQGRQGTYEQYF
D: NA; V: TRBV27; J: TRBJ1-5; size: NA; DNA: TGTGCCAGCAGCTGGAGGGCTCATCAGCCCCAGCATTTT; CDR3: CASSWRAHQPQHF
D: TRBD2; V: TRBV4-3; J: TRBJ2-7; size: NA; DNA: TGCGCCAGCAGCCAAGGTCCGGGTGCGGGAGACTACGAGCAGTACTTC; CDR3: CASSQGPGAGDYEQYF
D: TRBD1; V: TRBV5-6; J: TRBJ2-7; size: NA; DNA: TGTGCCAGCAGCAAACCGGGACAGTCCTACTGGGTCCTAACCGGCGAGCAGTACTTC; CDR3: CASSKPGQSYWVLTGEQYF
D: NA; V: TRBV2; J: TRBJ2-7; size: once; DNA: TGTGCCAGCACGTTTCTATGGGAGCAGTACTTC; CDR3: CASTFLWEQYF
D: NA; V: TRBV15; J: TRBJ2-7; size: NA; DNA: TGTGCCACCAGCATGCCCTCCCTGGACGGCTCCTACGAGCAGTACTTC; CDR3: CATSMPSLDGSYEQYF
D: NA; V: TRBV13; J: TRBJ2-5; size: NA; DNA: TGTGCCAGCAGCTTAGTTCTGGGAGATAGTAGGGAGACCCAGTACTTC; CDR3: CASSLVLGDSRETQYF
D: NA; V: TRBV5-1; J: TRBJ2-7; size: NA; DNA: TGCGCCAGCAGCTTGTATCCGGACCTTAGCCTCGCGGAGCAGTACTTC; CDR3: CASSLYPDLSLAEQYF
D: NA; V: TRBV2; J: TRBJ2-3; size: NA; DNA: TGTGCCAGCGAGGACAGAATCACAGATACGCAGTATTTT; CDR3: CASEDRITDTQYF
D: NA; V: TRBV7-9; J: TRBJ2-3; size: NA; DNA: TGTGCCAGCAGCTTAAACCGAAGCCCAGATACGCAGTATTTT; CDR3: CASSLNRSPDTQYF
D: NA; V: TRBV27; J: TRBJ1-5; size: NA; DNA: TGTGCCAGCAGTTTAGTAGGGGTCGGGGGGGCCAATCAGCCCCAGCATTTT; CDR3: CASSLVGVGGANQPQHF
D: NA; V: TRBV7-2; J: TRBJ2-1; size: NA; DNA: TGTGCCAGCAGCACCACAGGGGGGGCATACAATGAGCAGTTCTTC; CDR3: CASSTTGGAYNEQFF
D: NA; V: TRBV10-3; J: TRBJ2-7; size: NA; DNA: TGTGCCATCAGTGGGGAGACCGGGACTGATTCCTACGAGCAGTACTTC; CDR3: CAISGETGTDSYEQYF
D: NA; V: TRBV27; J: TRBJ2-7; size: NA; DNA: TGTGCCAGCAGTCCCCTCCGGGAGAGGTCCCACGAGCAGTACTTC; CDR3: CASSPLRERSHEQYF
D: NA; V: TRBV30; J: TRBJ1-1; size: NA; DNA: TGTGCCTGGACCGCCCACACTGAAGCTTTCTTT; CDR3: CAWTAHTEAFF
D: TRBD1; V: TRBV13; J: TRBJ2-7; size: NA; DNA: TGTGCCAGCAGCTTAGCCAGGGGGTACGAGCAGTACTTC; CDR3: CASSLARGYEQYF
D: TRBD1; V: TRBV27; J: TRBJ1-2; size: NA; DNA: TGTGCCAGCAGTACGGGACAGTCCTATGGCTACACCTTC; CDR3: CASSTGQSYGYTF
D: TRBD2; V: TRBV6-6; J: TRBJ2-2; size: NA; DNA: TGTGCCAGCAGTTACTCGGATGGCGGGGGTACCGGGGAGCTGTTTTTT; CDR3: CASSYSDGGGTGELFF
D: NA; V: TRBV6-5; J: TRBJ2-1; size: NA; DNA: TGTGCCAGCAGTACGTACGGGACTCACAATGAGCAGTTCTTC; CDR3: CASSTYGTHNEQFF
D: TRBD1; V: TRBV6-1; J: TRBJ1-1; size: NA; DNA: TGTGCCAGCAGCCGGACAGGGAACACTGAAGCTTTCTTT; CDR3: CASSRTGNTEAFF
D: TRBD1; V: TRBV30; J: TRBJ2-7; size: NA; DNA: TGTGCCTGGAGTCCAACAGGGGGCCACGAGCAGTACTTC; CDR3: CAWSPTGGHEQYF
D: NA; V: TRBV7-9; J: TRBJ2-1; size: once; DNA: TGTGCCAGCAGCTTAAGCCTGCACTTCAATGAGCAGTTCTTC; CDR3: CASSLSLHFNEQFF
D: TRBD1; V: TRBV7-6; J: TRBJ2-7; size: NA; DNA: TGTGCCAGCAGCTTAGGGTGGGGGACAGGCGAGCAGTACTTC; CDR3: CASSLGWGTGEQYF
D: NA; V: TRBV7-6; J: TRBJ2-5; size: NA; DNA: TGTGCCAGCAGCCCTCTCAGGGTTTGGGAGACCCAGTACTTC; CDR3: CASSPLRVWETQYF
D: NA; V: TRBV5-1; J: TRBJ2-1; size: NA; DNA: TGCGCCAGCAGCTTTATCGGGTCAAGAGGTGAGCAGTTCTTC; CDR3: CASSFIGSRGEQFF
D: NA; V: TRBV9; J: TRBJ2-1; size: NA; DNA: TGTGCCAGCAGCGTATACGGGGCCAATGAGCAGTTCTTC; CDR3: CASSVYGANEQFF
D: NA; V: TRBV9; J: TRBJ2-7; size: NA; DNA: TGTGCCAGCAGCTTGCAGGGCTCCAACGAGCAGTACTTC; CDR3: CASSLQGSNEQYF
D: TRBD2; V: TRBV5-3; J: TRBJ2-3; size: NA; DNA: TGTGCCAGAAGCTACGGACTAGCGGGGGGATCAGATACGCAGTATTTT; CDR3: CARSYGLAGGSDTQYF
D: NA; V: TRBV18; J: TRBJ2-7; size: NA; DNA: TGTGCCAGCTCACCCGGGCCGGACTCCTACGAGCAGTACTTC; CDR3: CASSPGPDSYEQYF
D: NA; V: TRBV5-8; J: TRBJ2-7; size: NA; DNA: TGTGCCAGCAGCACCGGTTTTATGGGCGGAGAGGCCTACGAGCAGTACTTC; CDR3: CASSTGFMGGEAYEQYF
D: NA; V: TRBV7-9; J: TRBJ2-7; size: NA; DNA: TGTGCCAGCACCGGGGGGCTCTACGAGCAGTACTTC; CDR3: CASTGGLYEQYF
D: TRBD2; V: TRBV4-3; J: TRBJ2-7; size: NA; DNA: TGCGCCAGCAGCCAAGAACTAGCGGGAGACACCTACGAGCAGTACTTC; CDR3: CASSQELAGDTYEQYF
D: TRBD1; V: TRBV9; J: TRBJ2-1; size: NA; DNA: TGTGCCAGCAGCGTCCGACAGGGGAATGAGCAGTTCTTC; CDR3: CASSVRQGNEQFF
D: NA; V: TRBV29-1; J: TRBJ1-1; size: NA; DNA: TGCAGCGTTGAAGGGCAGGAAGGGCTCATGAACACTGAAGCTTTCTTT; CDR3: CSVEGQEGLMNTEAFF
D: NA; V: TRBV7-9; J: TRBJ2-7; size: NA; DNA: TGTGCCAGCAGCCCAGGGCGGGGTGAGCAGTACTTC; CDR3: CASSPGRGEQYF
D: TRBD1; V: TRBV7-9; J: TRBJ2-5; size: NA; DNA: TGTGCCAGCAGCTTCTCAGGGGGCCAAGAGACCCAGTACTTC; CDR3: CASSFSGGQETQYF
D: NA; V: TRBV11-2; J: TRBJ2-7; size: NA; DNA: TGTGCCAGCAGCTTTTTAACAGAGTCCTACGAGCAGTACTTC; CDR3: CASSFLTESYEQYF
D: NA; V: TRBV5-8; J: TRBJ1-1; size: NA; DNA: TGTGCCAGCAGCATCGGGGTCTACACTGAAGCTTTCTTT; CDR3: CASSIGVYTEAFF